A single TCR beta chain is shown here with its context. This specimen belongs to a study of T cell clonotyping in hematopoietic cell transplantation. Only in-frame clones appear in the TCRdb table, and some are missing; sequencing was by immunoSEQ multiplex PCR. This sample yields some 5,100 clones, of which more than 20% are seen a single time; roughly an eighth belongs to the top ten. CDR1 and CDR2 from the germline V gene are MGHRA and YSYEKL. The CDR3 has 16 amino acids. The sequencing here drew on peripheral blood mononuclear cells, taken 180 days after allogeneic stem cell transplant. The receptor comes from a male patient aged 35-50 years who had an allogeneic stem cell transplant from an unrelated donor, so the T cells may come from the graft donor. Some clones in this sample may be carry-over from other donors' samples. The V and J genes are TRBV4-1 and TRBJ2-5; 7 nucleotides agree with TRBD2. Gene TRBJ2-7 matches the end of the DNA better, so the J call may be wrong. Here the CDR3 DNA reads TGCGCCAGCAGCCACTCAGTGGCGGGAGTAGCCTACGAGCAGTACTTC. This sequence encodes CASSHSVAGVAYEQYF.